The clone carrying this T cell receptor (beta chain) was recorded once. Only in-frame clones appear in the TCRdb table, and some are missing; sequencing was by immunoSEQ multiplex PCR. The sample holds under 150,000 clones; 93% are singletons and the top ten take more than 2%. Germline CDR1 SGHVS, CDR2 FNYEAQ. The germline V and J ends were trimmed by 1 base and 6 bases, with 18 bases remaining between them. There are 16 residues in the CDR3. This record belongs to a study of control samples from healthy donors and cancer patients. V and J are TRBV7-6 and TRBJ1-1; D uncertain. The sequencing input was blood. This clonotype originated in a man aged 25-45 years in good health. This CDR3 reads CASSLGPLGVVSEAFF. The CDR3, as DNA: TGTGCCAGCAGCTTAGGACCCCTCGGGGTTGTCTCTGAAGCTTTCTTT.